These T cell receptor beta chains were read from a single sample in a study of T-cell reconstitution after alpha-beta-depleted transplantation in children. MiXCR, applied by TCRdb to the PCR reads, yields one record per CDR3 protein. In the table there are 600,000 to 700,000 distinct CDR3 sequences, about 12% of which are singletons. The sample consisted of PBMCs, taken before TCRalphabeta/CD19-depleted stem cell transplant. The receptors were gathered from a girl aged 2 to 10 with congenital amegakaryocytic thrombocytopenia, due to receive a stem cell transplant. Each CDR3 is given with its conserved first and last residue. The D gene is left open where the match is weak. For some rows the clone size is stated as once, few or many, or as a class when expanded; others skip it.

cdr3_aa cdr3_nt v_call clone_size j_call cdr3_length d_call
CASSIQETQYF TGCGCCAGCAGCATTCAAGAGACCCAGTACTTC TRBV19 many TRBJ2-5 11 NA
CSAARAVGTEAFF TGCAGTGCGGCCAGGGCGGTGGGCACTGAAGCTTTCTTT TRBV20-1 many TRBJ1-1 13 NA
CASSPGTREQYF TGTGCCAGCAGCCCCGGGACACGGGAGCAGTACTTC TRBV5-4 few TRBJ2-7 12 NA
CASSRRVSVAYEQYF TGTGCCAGCAGCCGAAGGGTGAGCGTCGCCTACGAGCAGTACTTC TRBV11-2 few TRBJ2-7 15 NA
CASGLGQGSYEQYF TGTGCTAGTGGTTTGGGACAGGGTTCCTACGAGCAGTACTTC TRBV12-5 NA TRBJ2-7 14 TRBD1
CSARDLGDSYNEQFF TGCAGTGCTAGAGACCTCGGGGACTCTTACAATGAGCAGTTCTTC TRBV20-1 many TRBJ2-1 15 NA
CASSLGGQLISGELFF TGTGCCAGCAGCTTAGGGGGACAGCTAATAAGCGGGGAGCTGTTTTTT TRBV5-5 NA TRBJ2-2 16 TRBD1
CAVRDRIEGQPQHF TGTGCCGTGAGAGACAGAATCGAAGGTCAGCCCCAGCATTTT TRBV28 NA TRBJ1-5 14 NA
CSATLVIAGGYVNEQFF TGCAGTGCGACCCTAGTTATAGCGGGAGGATATGTGAACGAGCAGTTCTTC TRBV20-1 NA TRBJ2-1 17 TRBD2
CASTSTSGTLIPYNEQFF TGCGCCAGCACCTCGACTAGCGGGACCTTAATTCCCTACAATGAGCAGTTCTTC TRBV5-1 many TRBJ2-1 18 TRBD2
CSATTSANEQFF TGCAGTGCCACTACTAGCGCTAATGAGCAGTTCTTC TRBV20-1 NA TRBJ2-1 12 TRBD2
CASSPERTGGSQFF TGTGCCAGCAGTCCAGAGAGGACAGGGGGCTCCCAGTTCTTC TRBV12-3/TRBV12-4 many TRBJ2-1 14 TRBD1
CASSSPIAGGSSYNEQFF TGCGCCAGCAGCAGCCCAATAGCGGGAGGAAGCTCCTACAATGAGCAGTTCTTC TRBV5-1 many TRBJ2-1 18 TRBD2
CSARGNGNQPQHF TGCAGTGCTAGGGGGAACGGCAATCAGCCCCAGCATTTT TRBV20-1 NA TRBJ1-5 13 NA
CASSRGLAIGELFF TGTGCCAGCAGCAGGGGACTTGCCATCGGGGAGCTGTTTTTT TRBV7-2 many TRBJ2-2 14 NA
CSVDPGDTEAFF TGCAGCGTTGATCCAGGGGACACTGAAGCTTTCTTT TRBV29-1 many TRBJ1-1 12 NA
CAATAATGELFF TGTGCCGCCACGGCGGCCACCGGGGAGCTGTTTTTT TRBV6-5 NA TRBJ2-2 12 NA
CAISAQAPTDANTGELFF TGTGCCATCAGTGCCCAAGCCCCGACAGATGCGAACACCGGGGAGCTGTTTTTT TRBV10-3 many TRBJ2-2 18 NA
CASSIRDRGGMGDSVQFF TGCGCCAGCTCAATCCGGGACAGGGGGGGAATGGGGGACTCTGTCCAGTTCTTC TRBV5-1 few TRBJ2-1 18 TRBD1
CSARATGPYGYTF TGCAGTGCTAGAGCCACAGGGCCGTATGGCTACACCTTC TRBV20-1 many TRBJ1-2 13 NA
CAFGPYVKNIQYF TGTGCCTTCGGACCGTACGTCAAAAACATTCAGTACTTC TRBV30 many TRBJ2-4 13 NA
CSVGNPGSWAGELFF TGCAGCGTTGGGAACCCAGGGAGTTGGGCCGGGGAGCTGTTTTTT TRBV29-1 many TRBJ2-2 15 NA
CASSRAGTDYYEQYF TGCGCCAGCAGCCGGGCCGGGACAGATTACTACGAGCAGTACTTC TRBV5-1 NA TRBJ2-7 15 TRBD1
CSASGAYTGSGDNQPQHF TGCAGTGCTAGTGGCGCATACACAGGGAGTGGGGACAATCAGCCCCAGCATTTT TRBV20-1 medium-sized TRBJ1-5 18 NA
CASSQGRTSGNTIYF TGCGCCAGCAGCCAAGGTCGGACGAGTGGAAACACCATATATTTT TRBV4-1 many TRBJ1-3 15 NA
CASSGNSGRYEQYF TGCGCCAGCAGCGGTAATAGCGGGAGATACGAGCAGTACTTC TRBV5-1 NA TRBJ2-7 14 TRBD2
CSARGREGYYEQYF TGCAGTGCTAGAGGACGGGAGGGATACTACGAGCAGTACTTC TRBV20-1 few TRBJ2-7 14 TRBD2
CAIKEESPYYGYTF TGTGCCATCAAGGAGGAGAGTCCTTACTATGGCTACACCTTC TRBV10-3 many TRBJ1-2 14 NA
CAWIPTPNTEAFF TGTGCCTGGATTCCGACACCGAACACTGAAGCTTTCTTT TRBV30 NA TRBJ1-1 13 NA
CSAPLERERSNEQFF TGCAGTGCTCCCTTGGAGCGGGAGAGATCCAATGAGCAGTTCTTC TRBV20-1 NA TRBJ2-1 15 TRBD2
CASSQGTSPPYEQHF TGTGCCAGCAGCCAGGGAACTAGCCCTCCCTACGAGCAGCACTTC TRBV3-1 NA TRBJ2-7 15 NA
CAISGLGTMNTEAFF TGTGCCATCAGCGGGCTCGGCACTATGAACACTGAAGCTTTCTTT TRBV10-3 many TRBJ1-1 15 NA
CSARGGIYNEQFF TGCAGTGCTAGGGGCGGGATATACAATGAGCAGTTCTTC TRBV20-1 many TRBJ2-1 13 NA
CSAIRGRQETQYF TGCAGTGCTATTCGGGGAAGACAGGAGACCCAGTACTTC TRBV20-1 NA TRBJ2-5 13 NA
CASSYSLSADTQYF TGTGCCAGCAGTTATTCTCTGAGTGCAGATACGCAGTATTTT TRBV6-5 NA TRBJ2-3 14 NA
CASSSRDTEKLFF TGTGCCAGCAGTTCGCGGGACACTGAAAAACTGTTTTTT TRBV28 few TRBJ1-4 13 NA
CASSPLAGGTNEQFF TGCGCCAGCAGCCCACTAGCGGGAGGGACCAATGAGCAGTTCTTC TRBV5-1 few TRBJ2-1 15 TRBD2
CASSQSYQETQYF TGTGCCAGCAGCCAGTCGTACCAAGAGACCCAGTACTTC TRBV7-3 many TRBJ2-5 13 NA
CASSLLLDTQYF TGTGCCAGCAGTTTATTGTTAGATACGCAGTATTTT TRBV12-3/TRBV12-4 many TRBJ2-3 12 NA
CASGRGQAINEQYF TGTGCTAGTGGTCGGGGACAGGCAATAAACGAGCAGTACTTC TRBV12-5 many TRBJ2-7 14 TRBD1
CATSDPSSREKGNEQFF TGTGCCACCAGTGATCCTTCGTCGCGGGAGAAGGGAAATGAGCAGTTCTTC TRBV24-1 few TRBJ2-1 17 TRBD2
CSARGGENTEAFF TGCAGCGCACGTGGCGGCGAGAACACTGAAGCTTTCTTT TRBV29-1 many TRBJ1-1 13 NA
CASSASEFYEQYF TGCGCCAGCAGTGCCTCAGAATTCTACGAGCAGTACTTC TRBV10-1 NA TRBJ2-7 13 NA
CASSGTNEKTQYF TGCGCCAGCAGCGGGACAAATGAAAAGACCCAGTACTTC TRBV5-1 few TRBJ2-5 13 NA
CASSLYLAGMGNEQFF TGTGCCAGCAGTTTATATCTAGCGGGGATGGGCAATGAGCAGTTCTTC TRBV28 NA TRBJ2-1 16 TRBD2
CCARDRRGSPFYEQYF TGCTGTGCTAGAGATCGGAGGGGCAGTCCCTTCTACGAGCAGTACTTC TRBV20-1 few TRBJ2-7 16 NA
CSANPQVYGYTF TGCAGTGCTAACCCACAAGTTTATGGCTACACCTTC TRBV20-1 many TRBJ1-2 12 NA
CATLLGTTLSEKLFF TGTGCCACCCTTCTCGGGACTACACTCTCGGAAAAACTGTTTTTT TRBV27 NA TRBJ1-4 15 NA